These 9 T cell receptor beta chains share one sample of origin, sequenced in a study of graft-versus-host responses after intestinal transplantation. Produced via immunoSEQ multiplex PCR; TCRdb's table is partial and in-frame only. Among about 97,000 clones, 75% to 95% were seen once, and the ten largest hold 16%. The sample was PBMCs, taken just under 460 days after intestinal transplant. The receptors shown here come from a human patient who received an intestinal transplant, so some T cells may come from the graft donor.

The chain joins TRBV9 to TRBJ2-5, with 11 nucleotides matching TRBD2. Losses at the gene ends were 2 bases for V and 7 bases for J; bases not matched to a gene: 4. This CDR3 is 14 amino acids long. Per germline, CDR1 SGDLS and CDR2 YYNGEE. Here the CDR3 reads CASSVGTSGGTQYF. CDR3 nucleotides: TGTGCCAGCAGCGTCGGGACTAGCGGCGGGACCCAGTACTTC.

The genes are TRBV9 and TRBJ1-6, with 9 nucleotides matching TRBD1. The CDR3 is 15 residues long. Germline-derived CDR1 and CDR2 are SGDLS and YYNGEE. The V gene end was trimmed by 4 bases and the J gene end by 10 bases; junction bases not matched to a gene: 9. The chain's CDR3 is CASSPGQGLGSPLHF. As DNA, the CDR3 is TGTGCCAGCAGCCCGGGACAGGGATTAGGCTCACCCCTCCACTTT.

J is TRBJ2-1 and V is TRBV11-1, with TRBD1 matching 9 bases. The CDR3 has 15 amino acids. Germline trimming cut 5 bases from V and 1 base from J; bases unmatched to any gene: 3. CDR1 is SGHAT and CDR2 is FQDESV in the germline V gene (reference sequence). The CDR3 protein is CASSPGQGSYNEQFF. CDR3 coding DNA: TGTGCCAGCAGCCCGGGACAGGGTTCCTACAATGAGCAGTTCTTC.

There are a few counts of this clone. The gene calls are TRBV5-1 and TRBJ1-1, with a tentative D call TRBD1 (5 bases). Germline-derived CDR1 and CDR2 are SGHRS and YFSETQ. CDR3 length: 13 amino acids. Between the trimmed V and J ends, which lost 7 bases and 0 bases, there was a span of 10 bases. The CDR3 spells CASGEGLNTEAFF. The CDR3 DNA follows: TGCGCCAGCGGCGAGGGGTTGAACACTGAAGCTTTCTTT.

The chain combines TRBV2 with TRBJ1-6, with 10 bases fitting TRBD1. V was clipped by 5 bases and J by 0 bases; unmatched bases: 7. The CDR3 is made up of 18 amino acids. Germline V gives CDR1 SNHLY, CDR2 FYNNEI. The CDR3 loop reads CASSLRDRGGSYNSPLHF. CDR3 coding DNA: TGTGCCAGCAGTCTAAGGGACAGGGGCGGCTCCTATAATTCACCCCTCCACTTT. The whole variable domain, filled in from reference TRBV2 and TRBJ1-6, reads EPEVTQTPSHQVTQMGQEVILRCVPISNHLYFYWYRQILGQKVEFLVSFYNNEISEKSEIFDDQFSVERPDGSNFTLKIRSTKLEDSAMYFCASSLRDRGGSYNSPLHFGNGTRLTVT.

The chain recombines TRBV27 with TRBJ1-4, with no clear D. The CDR3 runs 13 residues. CDR1 is MNHEY and CDR2 is SMNVEV in the germline V gene (reference sequence). V lost 5 bases, J lost 8 bases, and 12 bases lay in between. For the CDR3, the DNA is TGTGCCAGCAGTGGTCAGGTCTTAGAAAAACTGTTTTTT. It translates to CASSGQVLEKLFF. The whole variable domain, remainder taken from reference TRBV27 and TRBJ1-4, is EAQVTQNPRYLITVTGKKLTVTCSQNMNHEYMSWYRQDPGLGLRQIYYSMNVEVTDKGDVPEGYKVSRKEKRNFPLILESPSPNQTSLYFCASSGQVLEKLFFGSGTQLSVL.

The chain joins TRBV5-4 to TRBJ1-2; weak D call: TRBD1 (5 bases). The CDR3 loop spans 16 amino acids. Germline-derived CDR1 and CDR2 are SGHNT and YYREEE (reference sequence). V gave up 2 bases and J gave up 8 bases, with 22 bases separating them. The CDR3 spells CASSLEGLGLSQGYTF. In nucleotides, the CDR3 is TGTGCCAGCAGCTTAGAGGGACTGGGCCTATCGCAGGGCTACACCTTC.

The V and J genes are TRBV15 and TRBJ2-7; no reliable D call. Trimming left V 0 bases short and J 8 bases short, with 11 bases between. The CDR3 loop spans 13 amino acids. Germline V lookup: CDR1 LNHNV, CDR2 YYDKDF (reference sequence). In nucleotides, the CDR3 is TGTGCCACCAGCAGAGATTGGCCCTTAAAGCAGTACTTC. Translated, it gives CATSRDWPLKQYF. Supplemented by reference TRBV15 and TRBJ2-7, the full variable domain reads DAMVIQNPRYQVTQFGKPVTLSCSQTLNHNVMYWYQQKSSQAPKLLFHYYDKDFNNEADTPDNFQSRRPNTSFCFLDIRSPGLGDTAMYLCATSRDWPLKQYFGPGTRLTVT.

This sequence joins TRBV19 and TRBJ2-1; a possible D gene is TRBD1 (5 bases). CDR1 is LNHDA, CDR2 SQIVND, per germline (reference sequence). The CDR3 is 12 amino acids. CDR3 in amino acids: CASLGRANEQFF. CDR3 coding DNA: TGTGCGAGTTTAGGCAGGGCCAATGAGCAGTTCTTC.